This TCR beta chain was recovered during a study of T-cell reconstitution after alpha-beta-depleted transplantation in children. The study's findings and limits: After transplant, at about two months, alpha-beta T cells were reportedly derived from several hundred expanded graft clones. Newly produced T cells mostly accounted for T-cell counts and diversity one year post-transplant.

Preparation of the TCRbeta library was carried out with unique molecular identifiers. TCRdb itself ran the PCR reads through MiXCR, one entry per CDR3 protein. The data contain tens of thousands of distinct CDR3 sequences, 44% of them seen just once; the ten biggest clones take up under 98%. Worth noting for this clonotype: What it binds is unknown.

This specimen consisted of PBMCs, mostly from graft donor cells, obtained 360 days after TCRalphabeta/CD19-depleted stem cell transplant. This clonotype originated in a male patient younger than 18 who had a stem cell transplant for acute lymphoblastic leukemia, so the T cells may come from the graft donor.

The CDR3 sequence is CSVEGDTPYEQYF. The CDR3 DNA reads TGCAGCGTTGAAGGGGACACCCCCTACGAGCAGTACTTC. The chain has TRBV29-1 and TRBJ2-7, with a tentative D call TRBD1 (6 bases). Germline V gene lookup returns CDR1 SQVTM and CDR2 ANQGSEA. This CDR3 region has 13 residues. V lost 1 base to trimming and J lost 2 bases, with 9 bases between them.